This TCR beta chain was sequenced during a study of T-cell reconstitution after alpha-beta-depleted transplantation in children. Study outcomes and limitations: Two months or so post-transplant, alpha-beta T cells reportedly derived from several hundred expanded graft clones. Diversity of TCRbeta at day 60 was high in some patients, arising from surviving recipient T cells and thymic progenitors. One year post-transplant, T-cell counts and diversity were largely derived from T cells produced anew.

CDR1 and CDR2 from the germline V gene are LGHDT and YNNKEL (reference sequence). The CDR3 consists of 14 residues. TCRbeta library preparation incorporated unique molecular identifiers. From the PCR reads, TCRdb called clonotypes with MiXCR, one entry per CDR3 protein. Of more than 75,000 distinct CDR3 sequences in the sample, about 22% were seen once. Comments on this clonotype: Its antigen is unknown. An end of the junction does not agree with germline; a read error may underlie this.

The sequence was collected from a boy aged 2 to 9 with acute lymphoblastic leukemia, due to receive a stem cell transplant. This sequence joins TRBV3-1 and TRBJ1-1; 7 bases line up with TRBD1. The sequenced sample was PBMCs, obtained before TCRalphabeta/CD19-depleted stem cell transplant. The CDR3 nucleotides read TGTACCAGCAGCCCCGGGACAGTCGGAACTGAAGCTTTCTTT. Translation: CTSSPGTVGTEAFF.